The T cell receptor beta chain under discussion was sequenced for a study of blood T cell repertoires in COVID-19. Repertoires were generated with immunoSEQ multiplex PCR, while TCRdb's copy carries only in-frame clones and drops some. The sample records around 140,000 clones, 84% being singletons. This sequence originates from a woman aged 50 to 60 with acute COVID-19. The sample consisted of PBMCs or T cells enriched from blood (not recorded which).

The CDR3 DNA sequence: TGTGCCAGCGGACAGGGGGCTGGAAACACCATATATTTT. Its translation is CASGQGAGNTIYF. The chain links TRBV12-3 or TRBV12-4 to TRBJ1-3; 10 nucleotides line up with TRBD1. This CDR3 is built from 13 residues. The ends lost 8 bases at V and 2 bases at J; junction bases unmatched: 0.